These T cell receptor beta chains were read from a single sample in a study of T cell responses to AZD1222 COVID-19 vaccine. Generated by immunoSEQ multiplex PCR, the TCRdb table keeps only in-frame clones and is missing some. The sample has approximately 110,000 clones; about 88% are singletons. The source was peripheral blood, collected on day 0 of AZD1222 vaccination. Receptors were obtained from an adult in good health. CDR3s include the opening cysteine and the closing phenylalanine or tryptophan. The order of the fields is J gene, D gene, clone size, V gene, CDR3 protein, CDR3 DNA. A D gene is named only where the DNA matches it firmly. Rows give clone size only sometimes, using once, few, many, or a class for an expanded clone.

J gene: TRBJ1-2; D gene: .; clone size: few; V gene: TRBV28; CDR3 protein: CASRVGWRGDGYTF; CDR3 DNA: TGTGCCAGCAGAGTGGGGTGGCGTGGGGATGGCTACACCTTC
J gene: TRBJ1-1; D gene: TRBD1; clone size: .; V gene: TRBV18; CDR3 protein: CASSPTGTAFF; CDR3 DNA: TGTGCCAGCTCACCGACAGGGACCGCTTTCTTT
J gene: TRBJ1-3; D gene: .; clone size: .; V gene: TRBV7-2; CDR3 protein: CASSLLAGNTIYF; CDR3 DNA: TGTGCCAGCAGCTTACTCGCCGGAAACACCATATATTTT
J gene: TRBJ2-7; D gene: .; clone size: .; V gene: TRBV27; CDR3 protein: CASSLLGSPGEQYF; CDR3 DNA: TGTGCCAGCAGCTTATTAGGGTCCCCTGGGGAGCAGTACTTC
J gene: TRBJ1-5; D gene: .; clone size: .; V gene: TRBV2; CDR3 protein: CASSGSRDNQPQHF; CDR3 DNA: TGTGCCAGCAGTGGAAGTAGGGACAATCAGCCCCAGCATTTT
J gene: TRBJ2-7; D gene: .; clone size: .; V gene: TRBV7-2; CDR3 protein: CASRPQLVSEQYF; CDR3 DNA: TGTGCCAGCAGGCCACAGCTAGTCTCCGAGCAGTACTTC
J gene: TRBJ2-1; D gene: TRBD1; clone size: .; V gene: TRBV7-2; CDR3 protein: CASSVAWLGQGAYEQFF; CDR3 DNA: TGTGCCAGCAGCGTCGCATGGTTGGGACAGGGGGCCTATGAGCAGTTCTTC
J gene: TRBJ2-3; D gene: TRBD2; clone size: .; V gene: TRBV5-1; CDR3 protein: CASSLGAAGGPQTHTDTQYF; CDR3 DNA: TGCGCCAGCAGCTTGGGGGCCGCGGGAGGGCCCCAGACGCACACAGATACGCAGTATTTT
J gene: TRBJ2-7; D gene: TRBD1; clone size: .; V gene: TRBV27; CDR3 protein: CASSLRGWGDRGRYEQYF; CDR3 DNA: TGTGCCAGCAGTTTAAGGGGATGGGGGGACAGGGGAAGGTACGAGCAGTACTTC
J gene: TRBJ2-1; D gene: TRBD2; clone size: .; V gene: TRBV11-3; CDR3 protein: CASSLAPSGSYNEQFF; CDR3 DNA: TGTGCCAGCAGCTTAGCGCCTAGCGGGAGCTACAATGAGCAGTTCTTC
J gene: TRBJ1-6; D gene: .; clone size: few; V gene: TRBV19; CDR3 protein: CASRGSSSPLHF; CDR3 DNA: TGTGCCAGTAGGGGATCCTCCTCACCCCTCCACTTT
J gene: TRBJ1-2; D gene: .; clone size: .; V gene: TRBV5-1; CDR3 protein: CASSGATPYGYTF; CDR3 DNA: TGCGCCAGCAGCGGGGCAACCCCCTATGGCTACACCTTC
J gene: TRBJ1-1; D gene: .; clone size: .; V gene: TRBV9; CDR3 protein: CASSPRVGNTEAFF; CDR3 DNA: TGTGCCAGCAGCCCTCGGGTAGGGAACACTGAAGCTTTCTTT
J gene: TRBJ2-7; D gene: .; clone size: .; V gene: TRBV18; CDR3 protein: CASSPDTASYEQYF; CDR3 DNA: TGTGCCAGCTCACCAGATACAGCCTCCTACGAGCAGTACTTC
J gene: TRBJ1-5; D gene: .; clone size: .; V gene: TRBV9; CDR3 protein: CASSVDGYSNQPQHF; CDR3 DNA: TGTGCCAGCAGCGTAGACGGGTATAGCAATCAGCCCCAGCATTTT
J gene: TRBJ2-3; D gene: .; clone size: large; V gene: TRBV5-1; CDR3 protein: CASTWGQRTDTQYF; CDR3 DNA: TGCGCCAGCACCTGGGGGCAGCGCACAGATACGCAGTATTTT
J gene: TRBJ2-5; D gene: .; clone size: .; V gene: TRBV18; CDR3 protein: CASSLAVRGHQETQYF; CDR3 DNA: TGTGCCAGCTCACTAGCCGTAAGGGGCCACCAAGAGACCCAGTACTTC
J gene: TRBJ2-3; D gene: TRBD2; clone size: .; V gene: TRBV5-1; CDR3 protein: CASSLAGAGGTDTQYF; CDR3 DNA: TGCGCCAGCAGCTTGGCCGGGGCGGGGGGCACGGATACGCAGTATTTT
J gene: TRBJ1-5; D gene: .; clone size: .; V gene: TRBV30; CDR3 protein: CAWSTRQSNQPQHF; CDR3 DNA: TGTGCCTGGAGTACCCGACAGAGCAATCAGCCCCAGCATTTT
J gene: TRBJ1-3; D gene: TRBD1; clone size: .; V gene: TRBV28; CDR3 protein: CASSSDRGRPGNTIYF; CDR3 DNA: TGTGCCAGCAGTTCGGACAGGGGGCGCCCTGGAAACACCATATATTTT
J gene: TRBJ1-4; D gene: .; clone size: .; V gene: TRBV19; CDR3 protein: CASSPETGTVKLFF; CDR3 DNA: TGTGCCAGTAGTCCGGAAACCGGGACTGTAAAACTGTTTTTT
J gene: TRBJ2-4; D gene: .; clone size: .; V gene: TRBV7-8; CDR3 protein: CASSLGALVTIQYF; CDR3 DNA: TGTGCCAGCAGCCTAGGGGCACTGGTCACGATTCAGTACTTC
J gene: TRBJ1-5; D gene: TRBD1; clone size: .; V gene: TRBV24-1; CDR3 protein: CATSATGGNQPQHF; CDR3 DNA: TGTGCCACCAGTGCTACAGGGGGGAATCAGCCCCAGCATTTT
J gene: TRBJ1-1; D gene: .; clone size: .; V gene: TRBV19; CDR3 protein: CASSIWGSNTEAFF; CDR3 DNA: TGTGCCAGTAGTATCTGGGGGTCAAACACTGAAGCTTTCTTT
J gene: TRBJ1-1; D gene: .; clone size: .; V gene: TRBV5-4; CDR3 protein: CASSLVPGRGDTEAFF; CDR3 DNA: TGTGCCAGCAGCTTGGTTCCGGGGCGAGGGGACACTGAAGCTTTCTTT
J gene: TRBJ1-3; D gene: .; clone size: .; V gene: TRBV25-1; CDR3 protein: CASSPSGNTIYF; CDR3 DNA: TGTGCCAGCAGTCCCTCTGGAAACACCATATATTTT
J gene: TRBJ1-2; D gene: TRBD1; clone size: .; V gene: TRBV7-2; CDR3 protein: CASSLAPRGRDGYTF; CDR3 DNA: TGTGCCAGCAGCTTAGCTCCCAGGGGGCGAGATGGCTACACCTTC
J gene: TRBJ2-2; D gene: TRBD2; clone size: .; V gene: TRBV5-5; CDR3 protein: CASSLVASGRADGELFF; CDR3 DNA: TGTGCCAGCAGCTTGGTTGCTAGCGGGAGGGCCGACGGGGAGCTGTTTTTT
J gene: TRBJ1-1; D gene: .; clone size: .; V gene: TRBV5-1; CDR3 protein: CASSYTGSTEAFF; CDR3 DNA: TGCGCCAGCAGCTATACAGGAAGCACTGAAGCTTTCTTT
J gene: TRBJ1-1; D gene: .; clone size: .; V gene: TRBV5-1; CDR3 protein: CASSTGTEGKAFF; CDR3 DNA: TGCGCCAGCAGCACCGGGACGGAAGGGAAAGCTTTCTTT
J gene: TRBJ2-1; D gene: .; clone size: .; V gene: TRBV7-3; CDR3 protein: CASSFGSDGNEQFF; CDR3 DNA: TGTGCCAGCAGCTTTGGTAGCGACGGCAATGAGCAGTTCTTC
J gene: TRBJ1-3; D gene: .; clone size: few; V gene: TRBV7-6; CDR3 protein: CASSPLLTGTGNTIYF; CDR3 DNA: TGTGCCAGCAGCCCCTTACTTACAGGGACTGGAAACACCATATATTTT
J gene: TRBJ2-7; D gene: TRBD2; clone size: .; V gene: TRBV4-2; CDR3 protein: CASSGAGAIHEQYF; CDR3 DNA: TGTGCCAGCAGCGGGGCGGGAGCAATCCACGAGCAGTACTTC
J gene: TRBJ2-1; D gene: .; clone size: .; V gene: TRBV6-5; CDR3 protein: CASTLLRGTYNEQFF; CDR3 DNA: TGTGCCAGCACACTGCTTAGGGGTACTTACAATGAGCAGTTCTTC
J gene: TRBJ2-1; D gene: .; clone size: .; V gene: TRBV6-6; CDR3 protein: CASSYGGSPFF; CDR3 DNA: TGTGCCAGCAGTTACGGTGGTTCCCCGTTCTTC
J gene: TRBJ1-2; D gene: .; clone size: once; V gene: TRBV30; CDR3 protein: CAWSEGEDYGYTF; CDR3 DNA: TGTGCCTGGAGTGAAGGGGAGGACTATGGCTACACCTTC
J gene: TRBJ2-1; D gene: .; clone size: .; V gene: TRBV3-1/TRBV3-2; CDR3 protein: CASSRVGGEQFF; CDR3 DNA: TGTGCCAGCAGCCGAGTGGGCGGCGAGCAGTTCTTC
J gene: TRBJ2-1; D gene: .; clone size: .; V gene: TRBV21-1; CDR3 protein: CASSLRPLNEQFF; CDR3 DNA: TGTGCCAGCAGCCTCCGGCCCCTCAATGAGCAGTTCTTC
J gene: TRBJ2-1; D gene: TRBD2; clone size: once; V gene: TRBV4-3; CDR3 protein: CASSPRLAGIYNEQFF; CDR3 DNA: TGCGCCAGCAGTCCCAGACTAGCGGGGATCTACAATGAGCAGTTCTTC
J gene: TRBJ1-1; D gene: .; clone size: once; V gene: TRBV3-1/TRBV3-2; CDR3 protein: CASSLKAEAFF; CDR3 DNA: TGTGCCAGCAGCCTAAAGGCTGAAGCTTTCTTT
J gene: TRBJ2-2; D gene: .; clone size: .; V gene: TRBV4-1; CDR3 protein: CASSQDSFAANTGELFF; CDR3 DNA: TGCGCCAGCAGCCAAGACTCTTTTGCAGCGAACACCGGGGAGCTGTTTTTT
J gene: TRBJ2-3; D gene: .; clone size: .; V gene: TRBV24-1; CDR3 protein: CATSKQGRGDTQYF; CDR3 DNA: TGTGCCACCAGTAAACAGGGTCGGGGAGATACGCAGTATTTT
J gene: TRBJ1-5; D gene: TRBD1; clone size: .; V gene: TRBV27; CDR3 protein: CASSLLGGYQPQHF; CDR3 DNA: TGTGCCAGCAGTTTATTAGGGGGCTATCAGCCCCAGCATTTT
J gene: TRBJ2-1; D gene: .; clone size: .; V gene: TRBV5-1; CDR3 protein: CASSLDAGTYNEQFF; CDR3 DNA: TGCGCCAGCAGCTTGGACGCGGGGACCTACAATGAGCAGTTCTTC
J gene: TRBJ1-1; D gene: .; clone size: once; V gene: TRBV5-6; CDR3 protein: CASSARTSGEAFF; CDR3 DNA: TGTGCCAGCAGCGCGCGCACCTCAGGAGAAGCTTTCTTT
J gene: TRBJ1-2; D gene: .; clone size: .; V gene: TRBV5-1; CDR3 protein: CASSLAGWGVSNYGYTF; CDR3 DNA: TGCGCCAGCAGCTTGGCCGGTTGGGGGGTATCTAACTATGGCTACACCTTC